This T cell receptor (beta chain) stems from a study of read filtering for tumor transcriptome and immune sequencing. Study-level information: Patients were approximately 18 male and about 14 female, mean age 65.9 years, range about 40 to 85. RNA-seq yielded only about 75 to 1,300 TCR reads, IR-seq about 4 to 10.27 million. Overall study results and limits: Correlation between methods rose after single-read clonotypes were removed. The sorted CD138-negative fraction was a mixed bone marrow immune population, not purified T cells.

This clonotype was counted only a few times. Its antigen is as yet unknown. This library used 300 to 500 ng RNA and molecular barcoded adaptors spanning alpha/delta and beta/gamma chains. MiXCR, applied by TCRdb to the reads, yields one record per CDR3 protein. This table holds some 20,000 distinct CDR3 sequences, less than 25% found once. The sequenced material came from a population of CD138-negative cells sorted from bone marrow. This receptor was obtained from a donor aged 40 or over with multiple myeloma.

This chain's CDR3 is CSVVGATKTDTQYF. In DNA, the CDR3 is TGCAGCGTGGTCGGGGCTACGAAGACAGATACGCAGTATTTT. This chain joins TRBV29-1 and TRBJ2-3; either TRBD1 or TRBD2 may fit D (5 bases each). The germline CDR1 and CDR2 sequences are SQVTM and ANQGSEA. Trimming removed 6 bases at V and 3 bases at J, with 16 bases between. CDR3 length: 14 amino acids.